This T cell receptor beta chain was retrieved from a study of blood T cell repertoires in COVID-19. For the study at large: The origin of the acute and convalescent COVID-19 samples was the United States, Italy and Spain. PBMCs, B-cell-depleted T cells, or T cells were the source of the cDNA or gDNA that made up the material.

V lost 8 bases and J lost 1, with 16 bases in between. CDR1 and CDR2 from the germline V gene are MNHEY and SVGAGI. The CDR3 spans 15 residues. Original processing methods: Reference gene primers were amplified, and this amplification served to estimate nucleated cell counts. Clones were read by immunoSEQ multiplex PCR, and TCRdb kept only the in-frame ones, dropping some. That table supplies the V and J calls and clone size; D and trimming were determined from the DNA. Here the sample spans about 120,000 clones, roughly 89% being singletons. The source is a woman aged 45-65 years with acute or convalescent COVID-19. Sequenced: peripheral blood. The V and J genes are TRBV6-5 and TRBJ2-3; a possible D gene is TRBD1 (6 bases). This CDR3 is CASGRWGQGTDTQYF. The CDR3 DNA reads TGTGCCAGCGGACGATGGGGGCAGGGCACAGATACGCAGTATTTT.